This T cell receptor beta chain comes out of a study of OX40 agonist ivuxolimab in advanced cancers. About the research overall: Treatment of patients was with ivuxolimab, an agonistic anti-OX40 (CD134) antibody.

Worth noting for this clone: What it binds is unknown.

The investigators sampled blood at baseline, at cycle 4 day 1, and at cycle 7 day 1. Notes on the study in general: The average count of expanded clones was higher among CD8+ T cells than among CD4+.

The CDR3 is 17 residues long. CDR1 is ENHRY, CDR2 SYGVKD, per germline. After removal of 0 bases from V and 8 bases from J, the junction contained 9 bases not matched to a gene. Assay used: immunoSEQ multiplex PCR; TCRdb lists only in-frame clones, some missing. This sample has about 54,000 clones, with 91% found just once. The source was CD4+ or CD8+ T cells sorted from blood, collected in a trial of the OX40 agonist ivuxolimab. The V gene is TRBV10-3, the J gene TRBJ2-3, with 12 bases that match TRBD1. The clonotype originates from an adult with an advanced solid tumor such as melanoma, head and neck, liver or kidney cancer. The CDR3 DNA follows: TGTGCCATCAGTGAGTCTAAGGGACAGGGGGCCCGAGGTACGCAGTATTTT. Translating it yields CAISESKGQGARGTQYF.